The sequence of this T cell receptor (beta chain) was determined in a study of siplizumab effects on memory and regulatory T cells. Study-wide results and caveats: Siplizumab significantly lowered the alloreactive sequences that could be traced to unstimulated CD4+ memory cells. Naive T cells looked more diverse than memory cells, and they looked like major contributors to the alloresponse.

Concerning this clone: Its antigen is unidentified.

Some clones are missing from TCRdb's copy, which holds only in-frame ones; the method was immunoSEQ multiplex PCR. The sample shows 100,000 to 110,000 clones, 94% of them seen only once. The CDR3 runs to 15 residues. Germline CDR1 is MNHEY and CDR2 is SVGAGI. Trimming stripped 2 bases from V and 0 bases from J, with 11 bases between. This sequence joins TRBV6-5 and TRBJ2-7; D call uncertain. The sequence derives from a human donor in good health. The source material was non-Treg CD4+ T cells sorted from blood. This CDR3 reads CASSYSPISSYEQYF. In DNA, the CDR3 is TGTGCCAGCAGTTACAGTCCGATAAGCTCCTACGAGCAGTACTTC.